This T cell receptor beta chain appears in the sequencing data of a study of graft-versus-host responses after intestinal transplantation. Study-wide context: After anti-thymocyte globulin induction, recipients took tacrolimus and steroids for 3 to 4 years. Broader study findings: Some patients had graft-donor T cell macrochimerism. In their allografts, the ratios of graft-versus-host to host-versus-graft T cell clones were high. GvH clones appeared in recipient marrow, some first in ileum or blood.

With respect to this clone: Its antigen remains unknown.

Using immunoSEQ multiplex PCR, the repertoire was profiled, and TCRdb retains in-frame clones only, with some absent. The profile covers 62,000 or so clones, with about 90% appearing a single time and approximately 1.5% taken by the ten largest. The sample consisted of PBMCs, taken 26 days after transplant. The clonotype originates from a human patient who received an intestinal transplant, so some T cells may come from the graft donor.

DNA of the CDR3: TGTGCCAGCAGCTTAGCGGTCAGGGTTGGCGGGGAGCTGTTTTTT. Translated: CASSLAVRVGGELFF. V usage is TRBV7-6 and J usage is TRBJ2-2; D is possibly TRBD1 (5 bases). From germline, CDR1 is SGHVS and CDR2 FNYEAQ. The CDR3 is 15 residues long. V was pared by 0 bases and J by 7 bases, with 12 bases between.